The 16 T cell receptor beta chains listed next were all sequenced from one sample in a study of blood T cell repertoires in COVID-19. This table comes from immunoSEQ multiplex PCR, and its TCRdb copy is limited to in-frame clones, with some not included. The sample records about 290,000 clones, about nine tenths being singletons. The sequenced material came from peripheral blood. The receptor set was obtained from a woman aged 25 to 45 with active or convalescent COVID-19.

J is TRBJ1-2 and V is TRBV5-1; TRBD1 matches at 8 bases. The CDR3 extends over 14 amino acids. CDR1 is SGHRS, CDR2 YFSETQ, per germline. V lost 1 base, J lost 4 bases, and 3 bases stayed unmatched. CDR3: CASSLRDRFYGYTF. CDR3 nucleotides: TGCGCCAGCAGCTTGCGGGACAGGTTCTATGGCTACACCTTC.

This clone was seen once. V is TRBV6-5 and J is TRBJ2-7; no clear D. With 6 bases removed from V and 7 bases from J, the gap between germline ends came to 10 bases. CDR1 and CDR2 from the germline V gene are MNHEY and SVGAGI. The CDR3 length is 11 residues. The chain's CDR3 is CASRNTREQYF. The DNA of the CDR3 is TGTGCCAGCAGAAATACTCGGGAGCAGTACTTC.

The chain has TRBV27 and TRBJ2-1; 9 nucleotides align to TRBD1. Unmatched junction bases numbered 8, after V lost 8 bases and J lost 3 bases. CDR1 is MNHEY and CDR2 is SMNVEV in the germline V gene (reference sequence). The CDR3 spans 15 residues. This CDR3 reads CASREDRGRYNEQFF. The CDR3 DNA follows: TGTGCCAGCCGTGAGGACAGGGGTCGCTACAATGAGCAGTTCTTC.

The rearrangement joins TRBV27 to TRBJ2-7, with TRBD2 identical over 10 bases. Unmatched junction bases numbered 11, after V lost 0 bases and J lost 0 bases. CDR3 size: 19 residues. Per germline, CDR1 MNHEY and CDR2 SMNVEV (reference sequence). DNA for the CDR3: TGTGCCAGCAGTTTATCGAATTCTTTTACTAGCGGGGCCTCCTACGAGCAGTACTTC. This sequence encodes CASSLSNSFTSGASYEQYF.

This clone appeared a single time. CDR3 in DNA: TGTGCCAGCAGTTCAGGGACAGGGCCCTCCTATGGCTACACCTTC. Translated: CASSSGTGPSYGYTF. V usage is TRBV28 and J usage is TRBJ1-2; 9 bases match TRBD1. V dropped 4 bases and J dropped 4; count of bases not matched to a gene: 7. Germline CDR1 and CDR2: MDHEN and SYDVKM. This CDR3 is built from 15 residues.

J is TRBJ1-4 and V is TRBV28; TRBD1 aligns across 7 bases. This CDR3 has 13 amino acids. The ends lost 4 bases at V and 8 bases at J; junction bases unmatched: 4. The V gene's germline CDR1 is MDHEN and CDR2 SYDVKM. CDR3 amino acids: CASSSGTAEKLFF. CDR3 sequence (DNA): TGTGCCAGCAGTTCCGGGACAGCAGAAAAACTGTTTTTT.

The CDR3: CASSESQGRNTIYF. In DNA, the CDR3 is TGTGCCAGCAGTGAATCCCAGGGTAGGAACACCATATATTTT. The J gene is TRBJ1-3, the V gene TRBV25-1; D is perhaps TRBD1 (5 bases). V gave up 1 base and J gave up 7 bases, with 11 bases separating them. Germline V CDR1 and CDR2: MGHDK, SYGVNS. This CDR3 region has 14 residues.

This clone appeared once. The CDR3 DNA sequence: TGTGCCAGCAGTTACTCACCCTCTGGCGGGGGCCCCTACGAGCAGTACTTC. Translation gives CASSYSPSGGGPYEQYF. This chain links TRBV6-2 or TRBV6-3 with TRBJ2-7; D possibly corresponds to TRBD2 (7 bases). The CDR3 has 17 amino acids. The ends were cut back, 0 bases at V and 2 bases at J, with 17 bases in the middle. The germline gives CDR1 MNHEY, CDR2 SVGEGT.

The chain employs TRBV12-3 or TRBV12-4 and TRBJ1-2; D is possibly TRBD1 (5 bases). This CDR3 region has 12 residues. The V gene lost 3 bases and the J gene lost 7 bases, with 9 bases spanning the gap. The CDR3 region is CASSFDSGGYTF. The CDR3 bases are TGTGCCAGCAGTTTTGACAGTGGTGGCTACACCTTC.

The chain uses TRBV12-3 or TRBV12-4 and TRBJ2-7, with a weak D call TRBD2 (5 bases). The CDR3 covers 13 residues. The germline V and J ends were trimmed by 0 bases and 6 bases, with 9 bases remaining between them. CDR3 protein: CASSLAGIREQYF. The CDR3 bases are TGTGCCAGCAGTTTAGCCGGGATTCGCGAGCAGTACTTC.

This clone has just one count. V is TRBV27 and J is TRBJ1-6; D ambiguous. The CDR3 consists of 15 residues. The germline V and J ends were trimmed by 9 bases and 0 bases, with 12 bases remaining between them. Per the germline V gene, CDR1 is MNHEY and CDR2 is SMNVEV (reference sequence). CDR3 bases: TGTGCCAGTCGTATCATGAGCTCCTATAATTCACCCCTCCACTTT. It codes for CASRIMSSYNSPLHF.

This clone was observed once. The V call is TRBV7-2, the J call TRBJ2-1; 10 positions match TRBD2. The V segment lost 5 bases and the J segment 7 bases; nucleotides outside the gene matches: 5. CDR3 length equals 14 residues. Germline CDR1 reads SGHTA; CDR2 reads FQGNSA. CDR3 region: CASSRTSGLNEQFF. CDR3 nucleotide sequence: TGTGCCAGCAGCCGGACTAGCGGTCTTAATGAGCAGTTCTTC.

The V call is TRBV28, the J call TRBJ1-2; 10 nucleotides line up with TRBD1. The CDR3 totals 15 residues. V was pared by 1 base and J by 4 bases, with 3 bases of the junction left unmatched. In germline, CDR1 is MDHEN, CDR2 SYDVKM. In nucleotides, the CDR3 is TGTGCCAGCAGTTTATCGACAGGGGGCGTCTATGGCTACACCTTC. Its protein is CASSLSTGGVYGYTF.

CDR3 nucleotide sequence: TGTGCCAGCAGTATTGCCGCTACAGGGGATACCGGGGAGCTGTTTTTT. It codes for CASSIAATGDTGELFF. The chain combines TRBV5-6 with TRBJ2-2, with TRBD1 identical over 7 bases. CDR1 is SGHDT and CDR2 is YYEEEE in the germline V gene. Trimming took 5 bases from V and 5 from J; bases not matched to a gene: 12. The CDR3 has 16 amino acids.

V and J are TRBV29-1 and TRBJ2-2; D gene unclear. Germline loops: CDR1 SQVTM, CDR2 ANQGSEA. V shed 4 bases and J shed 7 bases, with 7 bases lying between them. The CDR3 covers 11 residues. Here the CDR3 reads CSVGTGGELFF. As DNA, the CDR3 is TGCAGCGTTGGTACGGGCGGGGAGCTGTTTTTT.

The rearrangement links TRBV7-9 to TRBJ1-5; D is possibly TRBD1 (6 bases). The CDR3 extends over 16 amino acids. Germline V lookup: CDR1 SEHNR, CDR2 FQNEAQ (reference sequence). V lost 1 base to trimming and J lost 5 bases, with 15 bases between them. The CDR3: CASSLGFGGADQPQHF. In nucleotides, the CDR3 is TGTGCCAGCAGCTTAGGTTTTGGGGGGGCCGATCAGCCCCAGCATTTT.